The entry that follows covers one T cell receptor beta chain sequence. The data were taken from a study of T cell changes during pregnancy in multiple sclerosis. Sequenced by immunoSEQ multiplex PCR; TCRdb stores in-frame clones only, minus some. This table holds tens of thousands of clones, over 85% found once. CDR1 is SGHTA, CDR2 FQGNSA, per germline. With V trimmed by 0 bases and J by 6 bases, 8 bases remained unmatched. The CDR3 runs 17 residues. The source of this sequence is a female donor with multiple sclerosis, enrolled in a pregnancy study. The rearrangement uses TRBV7-2 and TRBJ2-3; 11 positions match TRBD2. Sequenced material: CD8+ T cells from peripheral blood mononuclear cells, taken before pregnancy. CDR3 DNA sequence: TGTGCCAGCAGCTTAGCTTTCTTAGCGGGGGGGCCGGATACGCAGTATTTT. Protein: CASSLAFLAGGPDTQYF.